The clone carrying this T cell receptor beta chain has more than one count but fewer than ten. Its target is unknown. Compared with germline, one end of the junction differs, possibly owing to a read error. These data are taken from a study of neurological immune-mediated disorders. The CDR3 sequence is 12 residues long. Germline V lookup: CDR1 DFQATT, CDR2 SNEGSKA (reference sequence). TCRdb itself ran the 5' RACE reads through MiXCR, one entry per CDR3 protein. The sample includes 55,000 to 70,000 distinct CDR3 sequences, under 5.5% of them seen just once. Findings and limits, study-wide: A possible signature appeared as one related-CDR3 cluster, in which phylogenetic grouping placed the repertoires of 18 of 34 multiple sclerosis patients. Healthy controls had more TCR clonal expansion than multiple sclerosis, which showed the least, whereas HTLV-1-associated myelopathy showed the most.

The clonotype originates from a woman between 50 and 59 years old with multiple sclerosis. V and J are TRBV20-1 and TRBJ1-6; D is undetermined. Sequencing was performed on PBMCs. CDR3: CSAVRANSPLNF. In nucleotides, the CDR3 is TGCAGTGCGGTGAGAGCCAATTCACCCCTCAACTTT.